The 22 T cell receptor beta chains in this list originate from one sample, sequenced in a study of T cell changes during pregnancy in multiple sclerosis. TCRdb keeps only in-frame clones here, not all; method: immunoSEQ multiplex PCR. The sample lists tens of thousands of clones; 90% were seen once. Source: peripheral blood, taken in the third trimester of pregnancy. Receptors originate from a female donor with multiple sclerosis, enrolled in a pregnancy study.

This sequence joins TRBV29-1 and TRBJ2-2; possible D gene TRBD2, 5 bases. Germline V gene data show CDR1 as SQVTM and CDR2 as ANQGSEA. Trimming left V 7 bases short and J 6 bases short, with 9 bases between. The CDR3 length is 11 residues. The CDR3 nucleotides are TGCAGCGGGGGAGACTCCGGGGAGCTGTTTTTT. Protein product: CSGGDSGELFF.

The chain employs TRBV11-1 and TRBJ2-5, with 7 bases that match TRBD1. CDR3 size: 17 residues. The germline CDR1 and CDR2 sequences are SGHAT and FQDESV (reference sequence). V trimming: 2 bases; J trimming: 5 bases; junction bases outside the gene matches: 14. The CDR3 DNA reads TGTGCCAGCAGCTTAACGTTACACAGGGGAATAGCGGAGACCCAGTACTTC. As protein: CASSLTLHRGIAETQYF.

The CDR3 DNA reads TGTGCCAGCAGTGAAGCTGTAGGACAGGGGTACGAGCAGTACTTC. It encodes CASSEAVGQGYEQYF. This sequence joins TRBV2 and TRBJ2-7, with 9 bases that match TRBD1. The CDR3 sequence is 15 residues long. V was pared by 0 bases and J by 4 bases, with 4 bases of the junction left unmatched. Looked up from germline, CDR1 is SNHLY and CDR2 is FYNNEI.

The chain recombines TRBV6-1 with TRBJ1-5; D may be TRBD1 (5 bases). Germline CDR1 reads MNHNS; CDR2 reads SASEGT. The length of the CDR3 is 16 residues. The V end was cut by 0 bases, the J end by 3 bases, with 12 bases between. CDR3 in DNA: TGTGCCAGCAGTGAAGCGCGGGGGACCACCAATCAGCCCCAGCATTTT. Amino acids: CASSEARGTTNQPQHF.

V gene TRBV30 combines with J gene TRBJ1-1, with a tentative D call TRBD1 (6 bases). Trimming stripped 5 bases from V and 4 bases from J, with 11 bases between. Germline V gene lookup returns CDR1 GTSNPN and CDR2 SVGIG (reference sequence). The CDR3 totals 12 residues. The CDR3 bases are TGTGCCTGGCATCAGGGGAGCACTGAAGCTTTCTTT. Protein product: CAWHQGSTEAFF.

This chain connects TRBV9 to TRBJ2-3, with D perhaps matching TRBD2 (6 bases). CDR3 size: 21 residues. The V and J ends lost 0 bases and 1 base respectively, with 27 bases between them. CDR1 and CDR2 from the germline V gene are SGDLS and YYNGEE. In nucleotides, the CDR3 is TGTGCCAGCAGCGTAGTCCCCATCAGACCCAATCTGGGGGGAGGCACAGATACGCAGTATTTT. As protein: CASSVVPIRPNLGGGTDTQYF.

On this clone itself: The junction departs from the called germline gene at one end, perhaps through a read error. This specimen includes other DNA sequences encoding the same CDR3. This chain uses TRBV6-1 with TRBJ1-2; TRBD1 might be the D (6 bases). Germline V lookup: CDR1 MNHNS, CDR2 SASEGT. The CDR3 is 14 amino acids. The CDR3 region is CASYEPYRVDGYTF. CDR3 sequence (DNA): TGTGCCAGCTACGAACCATACAGGGTTGATGGCTACACCTTT.

The chain employs TRBV5-5 and TRBJ2-2; perhaps TRBD1 as D (5 bases). There are 13 residues in the CDR3. The V gene's germline CDR1 is SGHKS and CDR2 YYEKEE (reference sequence). The V gene lost 1 base and the J gene lost 6 bases, with 7 bases spanning the gap. CDR3 DNA sequence: TGTGCCAGCAGCTTGAGGGGATCCGGGGAGCTGTTTTTT. Its translation is CASSLRGSGELFF.

The chain links TRBV11-3 to TRBJ1-1; the D gene is possibly TRBD1 (5 bases). Trimming shortened V by 0 bases and J by 0 bases, and 11 bases separated the two germline ends. The CDR3 covers 16 residues. Germline CDR1 reads SGHNT; CDR2 reads YENEEA. CDR3 protein: CASSLDQGGMNTEAFF. The CDR3 nucleotides are TGTGCCAGCAGCTTAGATCAGGGAGGGATGAACACTGAAGCTTTCTTT. The whole variable domain, filled in from reference TRBV11-3 and TRBJ1-1, reads EAGVVQSPRYKIIEKKQPVAFWCNPISGHNTLYWYLQNLGQGPELLIRYENEEAVDDSQLPKDRFSAERLKGVDSTLKIQPAELGDSAVYLCASSLDQGGMNTEAFFGQGTRLTVV.

The CDR3 is CSVELERDEKLFF. The CDR3 DNA follows: TGCAGCGTTGAGTTAGAGAGGGATGAAAAACTGTTTTTT. The chain employs TRBV29-1 and TRBJ1-4; the D is unclear. V lost 3 bases and J 6 bases, leaving 11 bases between the germline ends. The CDR3 consists of 13 residues. The V gene's germline CDR1 is SQVTM and CDR2 ANQGSEA.

The chain carries TRBV10-3 and TRBJ2-5, with 11 bases lining up with TRBD2. CDR1 is ENHRY and CDR2 is SYGVKD in the germline V gene. V lost 0 bases to trimming and J lost 1 base; unmatched junction nucleotides: 4. The CDR3 is made up of 17 amino acids. CDR3 region: CAISESYLAGGQETQYF. The CDR3 coding sequence is TGTGCCATCAGTGAGTCTTACCTAGCGGGGGGCCAAGAGACCCAGTACTTC.

This sequence joins TRBV28 and TRBJ2-1, with TRBD2 matching over 14 bases. Germline loops: CDR1 MDHEN, CDR2 SYDVKM. J lost 12 bases, V lost 7 bases, and 8 bases had no gene match. The CDR3 is made up of 14 amino acids. The CDR3 loop is CASKGLAGVVAQFF. The CDR3 DNA sequence: TGTGCCAGCAAGGGACTAGCGGGAGTGGTGGCGCAGTTCTTC.

The rearrangement uses TRBV10-2 and TRBJ2-5, with TRBD1 matching over 9 bases. The CDR3 runs to 19 residues. The germline V gene encodes CDR1 WSHSY and CDR2 SAAADI. With V trimmed by 3 bases and J by 5 bases, 19 bases remained unmatched. Here the CDR3 DNA reads TGCGCCAGCAGTGATACGGGACAGGGAATACCCCAGAGGGTGGAGACCCAGTACTTC. It is translated as CASSDTGQGIPQRVETQYF.

This chain uses TRBV30 with TRBJ2-3, with 8 bases aligning to TRBD2. The CDR3 extends over 15 amino acids. V gave up 0 bases and J gave up 1 base; unmatched junction bases: 3. Germline V gives CDR1 GTSNPN, CDR2 SVGIG (reference sequence). The CDR3 spells CAWSVVGGGTDTQYF. DNA of the CDR3: TGTGCCTGGAGTGTTGTCGGGGGGGGCACAGATACGCAGTATTTT.

The chain uses TRBV25-1 and TRBJ2-1; 8 bases align to TRBD2. The CDR3 covers 16 residues. The germline V gene has CDR1 MGHDK and CDR2 SYGVNS. After removal of 1 base from V and 6 bases from J, the junction contained 8 bases not matched to a gene. The CDR3 nucleotides read TGTGCCAGCAGTGAATTTCGGCTAGCGGGTATCAATGAGCAGTTCTTC. It yields the protein CASSEFRLAGINEQFF.

This chain uses TRBV10-3 with TRBJ2-5, with 9 bases matching TRBD1. Germline values: CDR1 ENHRY, CDR2 SYGVKD. The V and J ends lost 2 bases and 2 bases, in that order; junction bases with no gene match: 12. This CDR3 comprises 18 residues. As DNA, the CDR3 is TGTGCCATCAGTGAGCCACAGATAAAGGACAGGGGACAAGAGACCCAGTACTTC. Its protein is CAISEPQIKDRGQETQYF.

V is TRBV10-3 and J is TRBJ2-2; tentatively, D is TRBD2 (7 bases). Trimming removed 11 bases from V and 0 bases from J, with 16 bases in between. The CDR3 is made up of 15 amino acids. Germline CDR1 and CDR2: ENHRY and SYGVKD. The DNA of the CDR3 is TGTGCCTCTGGGGGGGCGGCCCCGAACACCGGGGAGCTGTTTTTT. It yields the protein CASGGAAPNTGELFF.

The rearrangement uses TRBV23-1 and TRBJ2-3, with 10 nucleotides matching TRBD1. TRBV23-1 is classed as an ORF, of uncertain function. This CDR3 region has 20 residues. With 2 bases clipped from V and 4 bases from J, the junction kept 18 bases outside the gene matches. The CDR3 DNA sequence: TGCGCCAGCAGTCAAGCGGACCAGGGCCCCGGACAGGGGGTCGCAGATACGCAGTATTTT. Encoded protein: CASSQADQGPGQGVADTQYF.

This chain links TRBV9 with TRBJ2-5; tentative D call: TRBD2 (7 bases). The V and J ends lost 0 bases and 1 base respectively, with 13 bases between them. Per the germline V gene, CDR1 is SGDLS and CDR2 is YYNGEE. This CDR3 comprises 16 residues. Written as DNA, the CDR3 is TGTGCCAGCAGCGTAGGAGGGGGGGGCCCCCAAGAGACCCAGTACTTC. Amino acid sequence: CASSVGGGGPQETQYF. Full variable domain (missing parts from reference TRBV9 and TRBJ2-5): DSGVTQTPKHLITATGQRVTLRCSPRSGDLSVYWYQQSLDQGLQFLIQYYNGEERAKGNILERFSAQQFPDLHSELNLSSLELGDSALYFCASSVGGGGPQETQYFGPGTRLLVL.

The chain combines TRBV7-9 with TRBJ2-3; 7 bases map to TRBD2. The CDR3 sequence is 17 residues long. Per germline, CDR1 SEHNR and CDR2 FQNEAQ (reference sequence). The trim removed 4 bases at V and 0 bases at J, leaving 10 bases unmatched. CDR3 protein: CASSSPAGGTSTDTQYF. The CDR3 DNA follows: TGTGCCAGCAGCTCCCCTGCCGGGGGGACTAGCACAGATACGCAGTATTTT.

J is TRBJ1-2 and V is TRBV6-5; 7 positions match TRBD1. The germline CDR1 and CDR2 sequences are MNHEY and SVGAGI. Trimming removed 6 bases from V and 1 base from J; junction bases left unmatched: 5. This CDR3 comprises 14 residues. CDR3 amino acids: CASRADRDNYGYTF. The CDR3 nucleotides are TGTGCCAGCAGGGCCGACAGGGATAACTATGGCTACACCTTC.

The chain has TRBV14 and TRBJ2-7, with 7 bases that match TRBD1. The CDR3 has 17 amino acids. The germline V gene encodes CDR1 SGHDN and CDR2 FVKESK. V gave up 0 bases and J gave up 1 base; unmatched junction bases: 9. CDR3: CASSQDSGTAPSYEQYF. The CDR3 DNA sequence: TGTGCCAGCAGCCAAGATTCTGGGACAGCCCCGTCCTACGAGCAGTACTTC.